The text below deals with one T cell receptor beta chain. The data belong to a study of blood T cell repertoires in COVID-19. The CDR3 loop spans 14 amino acids. Looked up from germline, CDR1 is SGHVS and CDR2 is FQNEAQ. The ends were cut back, 3 bases at V and 6 bases at J, with 14 bases in the middle. Generated by immunoSEQ multiplex PCR, the TCRdb table keeps only in-frame clones and is missing some. The sample records some 100,000 clones, roughly 89% being singletons. The material sequenced was peripheral blood. The receptor comes from a man aged 65 to 85 with acute or convalescent COVID-19. The V gene is TRBV7-8, the J gene TRBJ1-2, with D unresolved. CDR3 DNA sequence: TGTGCCAGCAGCTTTGATCGGGGTGGAGATGGCTACACCTTC. It translates to CASSFDRGGDGYTF.